This section outlines one T cell receptor beta chain sequence together with its context. This sample was included in a study of blood T cells in healthy people across ages. Peripheral blood samples of around 9.3 milliliters were drawn from each donor. V lost 2 bases and J lost 2, with 19 bases in between. CDR3 length equals 19 residues. CDR1 is WSHSY, CDR2 SAAADI, per germline. The use of a sample-barcoded 5' primer and a J-beta primer mix characterized a second PCR of roughly 6 to 11 cycles. TCRdb analysed the 5' RACE reads with MiXCR anew, one entry per CDR3 protein. Seen here are some 1.8 million distinct CDR3 sequences, 35% to 50% observed once, and the top ten hold more than 20%.

The material sequenced was blood. This clonotype was obtained from a human donor in good health. This chain uses TRBV10-2 with TRBJ2-6; weak D call: TRBD1 (7 bases). CDR3 protein: CASSEIGRSRGPGANVLTF. Here the CDR3 DNA reads TGCGCCAGCAGTGAGATTGGGAGGTCGAGGGGGCCTGGGGCCAACGTCCTGACTTTC.